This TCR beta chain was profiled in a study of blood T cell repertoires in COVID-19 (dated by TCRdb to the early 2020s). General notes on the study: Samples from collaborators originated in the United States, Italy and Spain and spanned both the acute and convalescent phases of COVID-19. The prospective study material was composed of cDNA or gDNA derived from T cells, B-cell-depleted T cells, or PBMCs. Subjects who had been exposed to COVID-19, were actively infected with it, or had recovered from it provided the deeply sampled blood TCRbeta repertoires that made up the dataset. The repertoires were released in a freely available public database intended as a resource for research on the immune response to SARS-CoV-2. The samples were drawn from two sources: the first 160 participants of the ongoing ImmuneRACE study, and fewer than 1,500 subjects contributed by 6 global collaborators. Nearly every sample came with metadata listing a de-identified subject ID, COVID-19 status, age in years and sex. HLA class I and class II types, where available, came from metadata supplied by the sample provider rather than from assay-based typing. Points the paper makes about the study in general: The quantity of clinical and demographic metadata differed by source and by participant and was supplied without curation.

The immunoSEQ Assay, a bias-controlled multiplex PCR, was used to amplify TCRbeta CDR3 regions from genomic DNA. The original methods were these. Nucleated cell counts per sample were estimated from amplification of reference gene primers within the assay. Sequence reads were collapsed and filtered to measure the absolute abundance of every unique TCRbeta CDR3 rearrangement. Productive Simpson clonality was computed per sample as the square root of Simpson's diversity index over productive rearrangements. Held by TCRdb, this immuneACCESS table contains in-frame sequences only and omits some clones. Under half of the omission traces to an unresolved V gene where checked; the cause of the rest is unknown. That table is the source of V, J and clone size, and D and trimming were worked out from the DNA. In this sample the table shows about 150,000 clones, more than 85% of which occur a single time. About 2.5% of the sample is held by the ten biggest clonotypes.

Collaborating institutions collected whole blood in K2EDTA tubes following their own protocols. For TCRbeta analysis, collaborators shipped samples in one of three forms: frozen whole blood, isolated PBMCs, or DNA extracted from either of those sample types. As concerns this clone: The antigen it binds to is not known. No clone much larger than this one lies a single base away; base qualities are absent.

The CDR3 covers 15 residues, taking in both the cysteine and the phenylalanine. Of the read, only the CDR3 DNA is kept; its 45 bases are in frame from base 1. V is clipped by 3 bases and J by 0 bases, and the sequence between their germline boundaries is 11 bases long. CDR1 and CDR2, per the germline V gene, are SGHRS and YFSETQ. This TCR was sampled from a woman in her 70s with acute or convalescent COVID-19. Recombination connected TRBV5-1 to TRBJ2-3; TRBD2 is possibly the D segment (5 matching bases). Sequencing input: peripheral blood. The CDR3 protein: CASSSSGKSTDTQYF. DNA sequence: TGCGCCAGCAGCTCAAGCGGAAAAAGCACAGATACGCAGTATTTT.